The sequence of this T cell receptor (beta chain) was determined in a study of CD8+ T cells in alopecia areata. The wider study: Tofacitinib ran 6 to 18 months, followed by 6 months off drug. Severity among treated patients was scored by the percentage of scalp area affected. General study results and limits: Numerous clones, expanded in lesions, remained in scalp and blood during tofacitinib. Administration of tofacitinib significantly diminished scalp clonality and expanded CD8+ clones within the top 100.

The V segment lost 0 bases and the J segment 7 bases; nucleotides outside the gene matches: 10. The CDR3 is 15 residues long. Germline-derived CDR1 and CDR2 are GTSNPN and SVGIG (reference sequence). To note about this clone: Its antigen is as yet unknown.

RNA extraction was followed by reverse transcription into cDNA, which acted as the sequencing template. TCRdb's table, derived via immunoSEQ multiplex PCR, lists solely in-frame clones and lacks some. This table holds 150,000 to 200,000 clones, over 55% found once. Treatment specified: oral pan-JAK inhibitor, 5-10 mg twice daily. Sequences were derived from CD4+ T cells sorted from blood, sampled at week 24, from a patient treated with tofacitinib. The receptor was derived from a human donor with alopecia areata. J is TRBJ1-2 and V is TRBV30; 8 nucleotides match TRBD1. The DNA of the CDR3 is TGTGCCTGGAGTGTACTCGGCCAGGGGGCGGTTGGCTACACCTTC. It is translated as CAWSVLGQGAVGYTF.